This TCR beta chain was recovered during a study of shared clonotypes between healthy human individuals. Study outcomes and limitations: Tissue TCR repertoires likely differ from these blood-only repertoires. Lower generation probabilities were found for non-shared clonotypes than for those shared by all four donors.

Each PCR replicate from the sorted subsets contained 150 to 200 ng DNA, which is some 31,000 T cell genomes. The table came from immunoSEQ multiplex PCR; TCRdb's copy has only in-frame clones and leaves some out. The table lists millions of clones, 95% of them singletons. Germline CDR1 reads SGHTA; CDR2 reads FQGNSA. Trimming at V came to 4 bases and at J to 7 bases, leaving 9 bases not matched to a gene. The CDR3 consists of 16 residues. As to this clone: Its antigen is as yet unknown.

J is TRBJ2-1 and V is TRBV7-2, with 11 bases aligning to TRBD2. The sequenced sample was naive CD4+ T cells sorted from blood. Subset in this sample: CD45RA+ positively selected. This clonotype was sampled from a man aged 18 to 30 in good health. CDR3 residues: CASSWSMGLAVNEQFF. In DNA form, the CDR3 reads TGTGCCAGCAGCTGGTCTATGGGACTAGCGGTAAATGAGCAGTTCTTC.